This note documents a single T cell receptor (beta chain) sequence. These data belong to a study of blood T cell repertoires in COVID-19. Across the study: The cDNA or gDNA used as material had been derived from T cells, B-cell-depleted T cells, or PBMCs.

The study drew participants aged roughly 18 to 95 years from approximately 25 US areas. Participants were placed into cohorts based on the clinical history they reported. The authors' processing: Amplification from reference gene primers served as the basis for estimated nucleated cell counts. The protocol was immunoSEQ multiplex PCR, while the TCRdb copy is restricted to in-frame clones and leaves out a portion. For V, J and clone size, that table is used; D and trimming come from the DNA. The repertoire includes some 510,000 clones, roughly 90% of them detected once, and about 1.7% sits in the top ten. V lost 4 bases and J 2 bases, leaving 10 bases between the germline ends. The CDR3 has 14 amino acids. CDR1 SNHLY and CDR2 FYNNEI come from the germline V gene.

What was sequenced was PBMCs or T cells enriched from blood (not recorded which). The genes are TRBV2 and TRBJ2-3, with a tentative D call TRBD2 (5 bases). The origin of this receptor is a woman aged 40 to 50 who had recovered from COVID-19. The CDR3, as DNA: TGTGCCAGCAGTGGATCCGGGAACACAGATACGCAGTATTTT. Its translation is CASSGSGNTDTQYF.